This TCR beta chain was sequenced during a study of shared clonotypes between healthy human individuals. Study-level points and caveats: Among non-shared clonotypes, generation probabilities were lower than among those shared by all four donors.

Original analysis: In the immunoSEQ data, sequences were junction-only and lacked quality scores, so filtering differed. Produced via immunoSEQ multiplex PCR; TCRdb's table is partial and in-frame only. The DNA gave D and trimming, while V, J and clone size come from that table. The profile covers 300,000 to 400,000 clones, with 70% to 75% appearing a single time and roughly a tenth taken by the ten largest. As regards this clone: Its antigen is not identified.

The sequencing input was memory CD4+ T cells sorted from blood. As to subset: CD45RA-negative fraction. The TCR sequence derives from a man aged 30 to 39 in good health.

The CDR3 nucleotides read TGTGCCAGCAAAACTGACAGGGTTGGAAACACCATATATTTT. Its protein is CASKTDRVGNTIYF. This chain connects TRBV28 to TRBJ1-3, with 7 bases lining up with TRBD1. The junction had 6 bases not matched to a gene; V was cut back by 7 bases and J by 3 bases. Germline-derived CDR1 and CDR2 are MDHEN and SYDVKM. The CDR3 contains 14 residues.